The sequence of this T cell receptor (beta chain) was determined in a study of shared clonotypes between healthy human individuals. Study details: Donors were two women and a few men aged 18 to 49.

The CDR3 is 21 residues long. With V trimmed by 5 bases and J by 2 bases, 22 bases remained unmatched. Looked up from germline, CDR1 is MDHEN and CDR2 is SYDVKM. Study-wide points: The sole specimen, blood, was sampled, and tissue repertoires likely differ.

Notes on this clone: As yet, its antigen is unknown.

TCRdb keeps only in-frame clones here, not all; method: immunoSEQ multiplex PCR. The sample consists of roughly 650,000 clones, 95% to 98% of them appearing once. The sequence came from a woman under 40 in good health. The sample taken for sequencing was naive CD4+ T cells sorted from blood. Subset specified: CD45RA+ positively selected. V usage is TRBV28 and J usage is TRBJ1-5; TRBD1 matches 9 bases. The CDR3 nucleotides read TGTGCCAGCAGTCTAAAAAGATGGCCGGGACAGGGCTTCAAGGGCAATCAGCCCCAGCATTTT. This sequence encodes CASSLKRWPGQGFKGNQPQHF. The full variable domain, in which reference TRBV28 and TRBJ1-5 provide the parts outside the CDR3, is DVKVTQSSRYLVKRTGEKVFLECVQDMDHENMFWYRQDPGLGLRLIYFSYDVKMKEKGDIPEGYSVSREKKERFSLILESASTNQTSMYLCASSLKRWPGQGFKGNQPQHFGDGTRLSIL.